These T cell receptor beta chains were read from a single sample in a study of T cells in Graves' hyperthyroidism and ophthalmopathy. Each CDR3 protein is one row after TCRdb ran MiXCR on the multiplex PCR reads. The table records about 400,000 distinct CDR3 sequences, about 13% of them present only once. Sequencing input: blood. Receptors originate from a woman aged 18-29 years with Graves' hyperthyroidism. CDR3s include the opening cysteine and the closing phenylalanine or tryptophan. D genes are given only for firm matches. Clone size is not always given. Where it is, it says once, few, many or a class for expanded clones.

TRBJ1-6 | few | TRBV12-3/TRBV12-4 | . | CASSKGTAGYNSPLHF | TGTGCCAGCAGCAAAGGCACGGCAGGGTACAATTCACCCCTCCACTTT
TRBJ2-1 | . | TRBV20-1 | TRBD2 | CSAGGLAGNNEQFF | TGCAGTGCTGGGGGACTAGCGGGAAACAATGAGCAGTTCTTC
TRBJ2-5 | many | TRBV12-3/TRBV12-4 | TRBD2 | CASSSSRDYQETQYF | TGTGCCAGCAGTTCGTCCCGGGACTATCAAGAGACCCAGTACTTC
TRBJ2-1 | many | TRBV20-1 | . | CSADSGNEQFF | TGCAGTGCTGACTCAGGGAATGAGCAGTTCTTC
TRBJ1-4 | few | TRBV10-3 | . | CAISESKTLGEKLFF | TGTGCCATCAGTGAGTCCAAGACACTCGGCGAAAAACTGTTTTTT
TRBJ1-2 | . | TRBV3-1 | . | CASSQAGYPGYTF | TGTGCCAGCAGCCAAGCAGGGTATCCTGGCTACACCTTC
TRBJ2-1 | . | TRBV12-3/TRBV12-4 | . | CASRLGDEQFF | TGTGCCAGCAGACTAGGCGACGAGCAGTTCTTC
TRBJ1-5 | many | TRBV6-1 | . | CASSEHGRINQPQHF | TGTGCCAGCAGTGAGCACGGACGGATCAATCAGCCCCAGCATTTT
TRBJ1-6 | . | TRBV28 | . | CASSQVGAGHRDSPLHF | TGTGCCAGCAGCCAAGTGGGGGCGGGACACCGCGATTCACCCCTCCACTTT
TRBJ2-5 | many | TRBV20-1 | . | CSARDLELVRRETQYF | TGCAGTGCTAGAGATCTTGAACTAGTCAGGAGAGAGACCCAGTACTTC
TRBJ2-7 | . | TRBV4-1 | TRBD1 | CASSQDTPGQGPYEQYF | TGCGCCAGCAGCCAAGACACCCCGGGACAGGGCCCCTACGAGCAGTACTTC
TRBJ2-7 | many | TRBV3-1 | TRBD2 | CASSQRFAAGGPYEQYF | TGTGCCAGCAGCCAAAGGTTTGCGGCGGGAGGGCCCTACGAGCAGTACTTC
TRBJ2-1 | once | TRBV2 | . | CASSYSDGGVNEQFF | TGTGCCAGCAGTTACTCCGACGGAGGGGTCAATGAGCAGTTCTTC
TRBJ1-1 | many | TRBV4-3 | . | CASSQGSLNTEAFF | TGCGCCAGCAGCCAAGGTTCGCTGAACACTGAAGCTTTCTTT
TRBJ2-3 | many | TRBV27 | TRBD2 | CASSLLGLAGPRRGTDTQYF | TGTGCCAGCAGTTTATTGGGACTAGCGGGGCCGCGAAGAGGGACAGATACGCAGTATTTT
TRBJ2-7 | many | TRBV7-6 | . | CASSLGTGDSYEQYF | TGTGCCAGCAGCTTAGGAACAGGCGATTCCTACGAGCAGTACTTC
TRBJ2-3 | many | TRBV11-2 | TRBD2 | CASSSNRRSSGRGGGNTQYF | TGTGCCAGCAGCTCAAACCGACGATCTAGCGGGAGGGGCGGGGGGAATACGCAGTATTTT
TRBJ2-7 | . | TRBV27 | . | CASSPGAAYERYF | TGTGCCAGCAGTCCCGGGGCGGCCTACGAGCGGTACTTC
TRBJ2-7 | many | TRBV20-1 | . | CSAGGGGEQYF | TGCAGTGCTGGAGGGGGGGGAGAGCAGTACTTC
TRBJ2-5 | many | TRBV20-1 | . | CSAIGGLLSETQYF | TGCAGTGCTATCGGGGGCCTGTTATCGGAGACCCAGTACTTC
TRBJ2-1 | . | TRBV5-4 | TRBD2 | CASSFLAGVNEQFF | TGTGCCAGCAGCTTTTTAGCGGGAGTTAATGAGCAGTTCTTC
TRBJ1-4 | . | TRBV7-9 | . | CASSLGGNRFGKLFF | TGTGCCAGCAGCTTAGGCGGGAATAGGTTTGGAAAACTGTTTTTT
TRBJ2-7 | many | TRBV6-2/TRBV6-3 | . | CASSWRLGGYEQYF | TGTGCCAGCAGTTGGAGGCTAGGGGGCTACGAGCAGTACTTC
TRBJ2-7 | many | TRBV19 | . | CASSSAGSYEQYF | TGTGCCAGTAGTTCGGCAGGATCCTACGAGCAGTACTTC
TRBJ2-1 | few | TRBV5-1 | TRBD1 | CASSFGTANEQFF | TGCGCCAGCAGCTTCGGGACAGCCAATGAGCAGTTCTTC
TRBJ1-3 | . | TRBV20-1 | TRBD1 | CSARDADRGFGRTGNTIYF | TGCAGTGCTAGAGATGCGGACAGGGGCTTTGGGAGGACTGGAAACACCATATATTTT
TRBJ1-5 | many | TRBV11-2 | TRBD1 | CASRLTGDQPQHF | TGTGCCAGCAGACTAACAGGGGATCAGCCCCAGCATTTT
TRBJ2-7 | many | TRBV20-1 | . | CSARGQTRFYEQYF | TGCAGTGCTAGAGGACAAACCCGGTTCTACGAGCAGTACTTC
TRBJ2-7 | . | TRBV30 | . | CAWSVAGVDEQYF | TGTGCCTGGAGTGTTGCAGGTGTCGACGAGCAGTACTTC
TRBJ1-1 | many | TRBV9 | . | CASSVGAQEVSEAFF | TGTGCCAGCAGCGTAGGGGCACAGGAGGTATCTGAAGCTTTCTTT
TRBJ2-7 | . | TRBV27 | . | CASSRGTVNYEQYF | TGTGCCAGCAGTCGGGGGACTGTTAACTACGAGCAGTACTTC
TRBJ2-5 | many | TRBV13 | TRBD1 | CASSPRDRGRETQYF | TGTGCCAGCAGCCCCAGGGACAGGGGGCGAGAGACCCAGTACTTC
TRBJ2-3 | many | TRBV28 | . | CASSFEGRGTDTQYF | TGTGCCAGCAGTTTTGAGGGGAGAGGCACAGATACGCAGTATTTT
TRBJ2-3 | many | TRBV12-3/TRBV12-4 | TRBD2 | CASSLDRLADTDTQYF | TGTGCCAGCAGTTTAGATCGACTAGCGGACACAGATACGCAGTATTTT
TRBJ1-4 | many | TRBV5-1 | . | CASSLETGNEKLFF | TGCGCCAGCAGCTTGGAGACGGGGAATGAAAAACTGTTTTTT
TRBJ2-1 | many | TRBV28 | . | CASSSLPDEQFF | TGTGCCAGCAGTTCCCTTCCGGATGAGCAGTTCTTC
TRBJ1-2 | many | TRBV6-1 | . | CASSGGRNEGYTF | TGTGCCAGCAGTGGTGGGAGGAACGAAGGCTACACCTTC
TRBJ2-7 | few | TRBV14 | . | CASSQVWGSGQYF | TGTGCCAGCAGCCAAGTATGGGGGAGTGGGCAGTACTTC
TRBJ2-3 | many | TRBV5-1 | . | CASSLRGHNTDTQYF | TGCGCCAGCAGCTTGAGGGGACACAACACAGATACGCAGTATTTT
TRBJ2-7 | . | TRBV20-1 | . | CSALGTSTYEQYF | TGCAGTGCCCTTGGGACTTCCACCTACGAGCAGTACTTC
TRBJ2-2 | . | TRBV18 | . | CASSPEYTGELFF | TGTGCCAGCTCACCAGAGTACACCGGGGAGCTGTTTTTT
TRBJ1-1 | many | TRBV6-2/TRBV6-3 | TRBD1 | CASSYRGQFEAFF | TGTGCCAGCAGTTACCGGGGACAGTTTGAAGCTTTCTTT
TRBJ2-1 | few | TRBV9 | . | CASSVGAGQYYEQFF | TGTGCCAGCAGCGTAGGAGCCGGGCAGTACTATGAGCAGTTCTTC
TRBJ2-7 | many | TRBV11-2 | TRBD1 | CASSLETGGEQYF | TGTGCCAGCAGCTTAGAGACAGGGGGCGAGCAGTACTTC
TRBJ2-1 | many | TRBV3-1 | TRBD2 | CASSQDLLAGVSYNEQFF | TGTGCCAGCAGCCAAGATCTACTAGCGGGAGTAAGCTACAATGAGCAGTTCTTC
TRBJ1-1 | many | TRBV6-1 | . | CASSDWGDEGEAFF | TGTGCCAGCAGCGACTGGGGGGATGAGGGTGAAGCTTTCTTT
TRBJ1-5 | . | TRBV19 | . | CASSGPFSGAQPQHF | TGTGCCAGTAGTGGGCCCTTTTCAGGGGCTCAGCCCCAGCATTTT
TRBJ2-1 | many | TRBV20-1 | TRBD1 | CSARDPGTGDHNEQFF | TGCAGTGCTAGAGATCCGGGGACAGGGGACCACAATGAGCAGTTCTTC
TRBJ1-2 | once | TRBV19 | . | CASSIDRGGGYTF | TGTGCCAGTAGTATAGACAGGGGTGGAGGCTACACCTTC
TRBJ2-7 | many | TRBV20-1 | TRBD2 | CSARGGGPYEQYF | TGCAGTGCTAGAGGGGGGGGACCCTACGAGCAGTACTTC
TRBJ2-1 | many | TRBV20-1 | . | CSAIDLTPNEQFF | TGCAGTGCCATCGACCTGACCCCCAATGAGCAGTTCTTC
TRBJ1-4 | few | TRBV7-2 | TRBD1 | CASSPPGTGVEKLFF | TGTGCCAGCAGCCCCCCCGGGACAGGGGTTGAAAAACTGTTTTTT
TRBJ2-7 | few | TRBV12-3/TRBV12-4 | TRBD2 | CASSLALAGITYEQYF | TGTGCCAGCAGTTTAGCACTAGCGGGGATCACCTACGAGCAGTACTTC
TRBJ1-5 | few | TRBV20-1 | . | CSASSGAGNQPQHF | TGCAGTGCCAGTTCCGGTGCGGGCAATCAGCCCCAGCATTTT
TRBJ1-2 | . | TRBV6-5 | . | CASSYGGQSYGYTF | TGTGCCAGCAGTTACGGCGGACAGTCCTATGGCTACACCTTC
TRBJ2-6 | . | TRBV19 | TRBD1 | CASSSDPGTGSSGANVLTF | TGTGCCAGTAGTAGTGATCCCGGGACAGGTAGTTCTGGGGCCAACGTCCTGACTTTC
TRBJ1-2 | few | TRBV25-1 | . | CASSDTTGTSYGYTF | TGTGCCAGCAGTGATACAACCGGGACGTCCTATGGCTACACCTTC
TRBJ2-3 | few | TRBV7-9 | . | CASSLDGSHLGDTQYF | TGTGCCAGCAGCTTGGACGGGAGCCATCTTGGCGATACGCAGTATTTT
TRBJ1-1 | many | TRBV6-1 | . | CASAGPGTEAFF | TGTGCCTCAGCGGGCCCTGGCACTGAAGCTTTCTTT
TRBJ2-2 | many | TRBV11-3 | . | CASSRWTAVGGGELFF | TGTGCCAGCAGCAGGTGGACAGCGGTGGGTGGCGGGGAGCTGTTTTTT